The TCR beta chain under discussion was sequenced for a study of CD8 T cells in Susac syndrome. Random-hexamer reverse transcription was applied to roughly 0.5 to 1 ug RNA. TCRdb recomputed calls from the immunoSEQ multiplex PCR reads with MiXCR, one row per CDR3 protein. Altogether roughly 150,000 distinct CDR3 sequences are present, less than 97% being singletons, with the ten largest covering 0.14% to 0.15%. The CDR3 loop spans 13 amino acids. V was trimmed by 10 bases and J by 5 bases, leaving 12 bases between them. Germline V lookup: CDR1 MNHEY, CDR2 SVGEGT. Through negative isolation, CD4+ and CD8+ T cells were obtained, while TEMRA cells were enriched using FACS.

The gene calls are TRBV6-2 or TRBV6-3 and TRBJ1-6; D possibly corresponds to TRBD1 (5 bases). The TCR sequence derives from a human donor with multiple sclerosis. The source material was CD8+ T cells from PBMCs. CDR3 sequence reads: CATVPGHNSPLHF. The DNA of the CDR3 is TGTGCCACCGTCCCGGGACATAATTCACCCCTCCACTTT.